This T cell receptor (beta chain) originates from a study of blood T cells in healthy people across ages. Study conclusions and caveats: Diversity was higher, and naive CD4+ cells more numerous, in long-lived donors than in aged donors.

Sample-barcoded 5' priming and a J-beta primer mix drove a second PCR of roughly 7 to 11 cycles. One entry per CDR3 protein, called by TCRdb with MiXCR from the 5' RACE reads. The data show roughly 1,700,000 distinct CDR3 sequences, with roughly 30% seen just once and roughly 8% held by the top ten. This clonotype was counted at least ten times. Its antigen remains unidentified. Per germline, CDR1 SGHTA and CDR2 FQGTGA. V lost 5 bases and J lost 2; bases outside the gene matches: 6. The CDR3 runs 15 residues. The receptor was isolated from a woman under 40 in good health. The chain has TRBV7-3 and TRBJ2-5; 9 nucleotides match TRBD1. Material for sequencing was blood. The DNA of the CDR3 is TGTGCCAGCAGCCTTGGGACAGGGAGGCAAGAGACCCAGTACTTC. This codes for CASSLGTGRQETQYF.